The 4 T cell receptor beta chains listed next were all sequenced from one sample in a study of CD8 T cells in Susac syndrome. RNA amounts of roughly 0.5 to 1 ug underwent reverse transcription with random hexamers. TCRdb recomputed calls from the immunoSEQ multiplex PCR reads with MiXCR, one row per CDR3 protein. The table includes around 200,000 distinct CDR3 sequences, approximately 95% detected once. Sample: CD4+ T cells from PBMCs. These receptor sequences come from a human donor with multiple sclerosis.

This chain connects TRBV29-1 to TRBJ2-5; weak D call: TRBD1 (5 bases). The germline V and J ends were trimmed by 8 bases and 2 bases, with 18 bases remaining between them. The CDR3 is made up of 14 amino acids. Germline V gene lookup returns CDR1 SQVTM and CDR2 ANQGSEA. In DNA form, the CDR3 reads TGCAGCCGAGAGACAGCCGTAATTCAAGAGACCCAGTACTTC. This codes for CSRETAVIQETQYF.

The rearrangement joins TRBV9 to TRBJ2-5, with TRBD2 matching over 12 bases. V trimming: 4 bases; J trimming: 3 bases; junction bases outside the gene matches: 13. The CDR3 has 18 residues. Germline V lookup: CDR1 SGDLS, CDR2 YYNGEE. Here the CDR3 reads CASSSVPTSGGRKETQYF. Here the CDR3 DNA reads TGTGCCAGCAGCTCAGTCCCTACTAGCGGGGGGCGAAAAGAGACCCAGTACTTC.

This chain uses TRBV30 with TRBJ1-1; D not resolved. Germline values: CDR1 GTSNPN, CDR2 SVGIG (reference sequence). The CDR3 runs 17 residues. The V end lost 3 bases, the J end lost 5 bases, and 25 bases lay between the germline ends. The CDR3 nucleotides read TGTGCCTGGAGCGCGACCAAGGTTTACGCGGGAAGGACTGAAGCTTTCTTT. This encodes CAWSATKVYAGRTEAFF.

The chain joins TRBV30 to TRBJ2-1; D possibly uses TRBD1 or TRBD2 (6 bases each). The CDR3 consists of 12 residues. The germline CDR1 and CDR2 sequences are GTSNPN and SVGIG (reference sequence). Trimming took off 2 bases at V and 9 bases at J, with 11 bases between the two ends. CDR3 DNA sequence: TGTGCCTGGAGTTTGGGGGGCGGTGAGCAGTTCTTC. Encoded protein: CAWSLGGGEQFF.